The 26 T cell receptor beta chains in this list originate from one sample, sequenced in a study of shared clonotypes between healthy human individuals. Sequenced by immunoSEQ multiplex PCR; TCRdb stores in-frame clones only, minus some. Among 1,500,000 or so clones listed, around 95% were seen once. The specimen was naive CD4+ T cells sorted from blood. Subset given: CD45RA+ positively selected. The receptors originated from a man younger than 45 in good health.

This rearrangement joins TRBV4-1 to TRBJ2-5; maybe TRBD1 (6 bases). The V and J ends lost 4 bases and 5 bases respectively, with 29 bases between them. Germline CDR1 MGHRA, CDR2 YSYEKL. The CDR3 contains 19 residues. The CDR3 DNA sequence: TGCGCCAGCAGCCTACAAAGACTGGCCGGGACAATTTCGGGGGAGACCCAGTACTTC. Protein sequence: CASSLQRLAGTISGETQYF.

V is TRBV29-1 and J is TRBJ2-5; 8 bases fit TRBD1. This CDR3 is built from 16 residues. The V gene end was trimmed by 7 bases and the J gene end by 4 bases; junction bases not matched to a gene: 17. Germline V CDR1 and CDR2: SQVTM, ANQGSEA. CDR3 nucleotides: TGCAGCGCAAAAGGTGACGACAGGGGAGTAACAGAGACCCAGTACTTC. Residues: CSAKGDDRGVTETQYF.

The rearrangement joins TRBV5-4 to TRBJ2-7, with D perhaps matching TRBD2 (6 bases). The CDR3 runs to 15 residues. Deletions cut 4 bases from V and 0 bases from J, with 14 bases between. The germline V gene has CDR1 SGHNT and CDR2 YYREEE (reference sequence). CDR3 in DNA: TGTGCCAGCAGCGCCGGGACTCACTCCTCCTACGAGCAGTACTTC. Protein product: CASSAGTHSSYEQYF.

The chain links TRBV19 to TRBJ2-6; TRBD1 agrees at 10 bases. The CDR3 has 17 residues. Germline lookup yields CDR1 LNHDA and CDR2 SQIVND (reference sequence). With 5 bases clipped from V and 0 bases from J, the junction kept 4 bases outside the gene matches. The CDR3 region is CASSHDRGPSGANVLTF. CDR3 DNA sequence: TGTGCCAGTAGTCACGACAGGGGGCCCTCTGGGGCCAACGTCCTGACTTTC.

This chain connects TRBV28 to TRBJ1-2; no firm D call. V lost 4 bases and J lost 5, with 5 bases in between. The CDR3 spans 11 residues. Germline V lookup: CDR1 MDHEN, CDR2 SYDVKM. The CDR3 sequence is CASSSWYGYTF. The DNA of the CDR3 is TGTGCCAGCAGTTCGTGGTATGGCTACACCTTC.

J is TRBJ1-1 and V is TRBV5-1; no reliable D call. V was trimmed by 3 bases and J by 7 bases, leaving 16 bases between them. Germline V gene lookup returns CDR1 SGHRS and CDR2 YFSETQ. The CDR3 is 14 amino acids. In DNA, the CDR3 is TGCGCCAGCAGCTCATCGACCCGCCTCGGTGAAGCTTTCTTT. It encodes CASSSSTRLGEAFF. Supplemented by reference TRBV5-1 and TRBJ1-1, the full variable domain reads KAGVTQTPRYLIKTRGQQVTLSCSPISGHRSVSWYQQTPGQGLQFLFEYFSETQRNKGNFPGRFSGRQFSNSRSEMNVSTLELGDSALYLCASSSSTRLGEAFFGQGTRLTVV.

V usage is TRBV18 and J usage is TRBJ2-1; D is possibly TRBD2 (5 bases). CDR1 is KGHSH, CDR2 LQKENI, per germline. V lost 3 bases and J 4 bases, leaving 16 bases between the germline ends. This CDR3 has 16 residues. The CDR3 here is CASSPQGGSPYNEQFF. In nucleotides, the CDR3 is TGTGCCAGCTCACCCCAAGGCGGGTCCCCTTACAATGAGCAGTTCTTC.

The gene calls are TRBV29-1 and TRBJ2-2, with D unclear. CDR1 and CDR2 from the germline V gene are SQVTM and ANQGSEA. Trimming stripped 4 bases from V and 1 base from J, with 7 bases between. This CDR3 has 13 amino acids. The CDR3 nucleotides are TGCAGCGTTGTTTGGGGGAACACCGGGGAGCTGTTTTTT. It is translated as CSVVWGNTGELFF.

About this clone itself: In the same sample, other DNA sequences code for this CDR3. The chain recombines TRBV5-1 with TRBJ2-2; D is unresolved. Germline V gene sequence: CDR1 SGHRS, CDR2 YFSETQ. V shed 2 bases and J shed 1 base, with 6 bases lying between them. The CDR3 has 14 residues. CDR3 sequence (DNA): TGCGCCAGCAGCTTAGGTCAGAACACCGGGGAGCTGTTTTTT. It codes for CASSLGQNTGELFF.

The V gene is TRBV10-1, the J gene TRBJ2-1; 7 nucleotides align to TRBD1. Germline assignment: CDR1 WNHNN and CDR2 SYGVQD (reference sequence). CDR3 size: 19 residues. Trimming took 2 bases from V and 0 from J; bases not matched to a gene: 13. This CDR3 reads CASSEGGRGLRISYNEQFF. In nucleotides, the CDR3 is TGCGCCAGCAGTGAGGGGGGTAGGGGGCTTCGAATCTCCTACAATGAGCAGTTCTTC.

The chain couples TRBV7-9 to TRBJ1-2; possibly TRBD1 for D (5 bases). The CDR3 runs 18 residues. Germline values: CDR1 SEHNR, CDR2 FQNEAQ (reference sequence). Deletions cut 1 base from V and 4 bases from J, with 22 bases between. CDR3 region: CASSLDGRAEENGYGYTF. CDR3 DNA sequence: TGTGCCAGCAGCTTAGATGGCAGGGCGGAAGAAAATGGCTATGGCTACACCTTC. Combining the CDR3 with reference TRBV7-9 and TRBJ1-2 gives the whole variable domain DTGVSQNPRHKITKRGQNVTFRCDPISEHNRLYWYRQTLGQGPEFLTYFQNEAQLEKSRLLSDRFSAERPKGSFSTLEIQRTEQGDSAMYLCASSLDGRAEENGYGYTFGSGTRLTVV.

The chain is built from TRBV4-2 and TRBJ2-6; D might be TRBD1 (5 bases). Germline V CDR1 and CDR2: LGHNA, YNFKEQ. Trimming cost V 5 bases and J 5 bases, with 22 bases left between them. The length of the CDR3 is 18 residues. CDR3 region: CASSLRTRLQSRANVLTF. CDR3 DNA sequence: TGTGCCAGCAGCTTAAGGACAAGGTTACAAAGTCGGGCCAACGTCCTGACTTTC.

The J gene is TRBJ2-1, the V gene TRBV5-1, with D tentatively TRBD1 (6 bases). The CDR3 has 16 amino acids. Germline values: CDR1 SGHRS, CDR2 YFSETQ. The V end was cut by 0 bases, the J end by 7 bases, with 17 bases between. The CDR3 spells CASSLGGGLGRNEQFF. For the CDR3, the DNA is TGCGCCAGCAGCTTGGGTGGGGGCTTAGGTAGGAATGAGCAGTTCTTC.

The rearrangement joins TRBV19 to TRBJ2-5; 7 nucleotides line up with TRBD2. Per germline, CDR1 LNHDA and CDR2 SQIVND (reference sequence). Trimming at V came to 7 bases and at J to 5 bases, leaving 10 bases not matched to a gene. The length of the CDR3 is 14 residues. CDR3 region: CASTKTSLGETQYF. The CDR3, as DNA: TGTGCCAGTACCAAGACTAGCCTGGGTGAGACCCAGTACTTC.

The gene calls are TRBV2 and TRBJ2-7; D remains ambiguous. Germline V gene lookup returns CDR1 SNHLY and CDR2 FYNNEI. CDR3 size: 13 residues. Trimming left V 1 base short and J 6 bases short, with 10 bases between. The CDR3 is CASSEGAVGEQYF. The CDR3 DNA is TGTGCCAGCAGTGAAGGGGCTGTGGGCGAGCAGTACTTC.

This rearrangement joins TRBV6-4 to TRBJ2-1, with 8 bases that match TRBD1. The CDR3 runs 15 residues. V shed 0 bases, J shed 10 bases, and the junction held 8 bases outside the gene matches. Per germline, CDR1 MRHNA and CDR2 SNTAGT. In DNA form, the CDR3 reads TGTGCCAGCAGTGACTCGACAGGGGCCCGGGGGGAGCAGTTCTTC. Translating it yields CASSDSTGARGEQFF.

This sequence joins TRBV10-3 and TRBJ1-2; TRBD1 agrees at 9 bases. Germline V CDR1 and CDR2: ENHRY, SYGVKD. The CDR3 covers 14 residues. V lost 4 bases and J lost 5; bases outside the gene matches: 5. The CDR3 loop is CAISVTGGRYGYTF. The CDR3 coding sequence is TGTGCCATCAGTGTTACAGGGGGCCGGTATGGCTACACCTTC.

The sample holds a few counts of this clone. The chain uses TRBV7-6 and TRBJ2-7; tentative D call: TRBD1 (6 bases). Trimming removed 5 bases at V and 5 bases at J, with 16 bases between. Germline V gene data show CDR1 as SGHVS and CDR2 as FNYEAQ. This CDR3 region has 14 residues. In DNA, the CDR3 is TGTGCCAGCAGCAAAGGCCAGGGGAACCACGAGCAGTACTTC. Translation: CASSKGQGNHEQYF.

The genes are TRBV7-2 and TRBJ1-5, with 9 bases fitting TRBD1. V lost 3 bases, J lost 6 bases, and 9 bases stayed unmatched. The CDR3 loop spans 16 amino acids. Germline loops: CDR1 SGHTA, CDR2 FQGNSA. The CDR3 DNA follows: TGTGCCAGCAGCTTGCCGGGACAGGGTTTCGGTCAGCCCCAGCATTTT. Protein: CASSLPGQGFGQPQHF.

DNA for the CDR3: TGTGCCAGCAGCCTCTGGACAGGGGGGCACGAGCAGTACTTC. As protein: CASSLWTGGHEQYF. The chain is built from TRBV9 and TRBJ2-7; 10 bases are shared with TRBD1. Germline V gene lookup returns CDR1 SGDLS and CDR2 YYNGEE. CDR3 length: 14 residues. V dropped 4 bases and J dropped 5; count of bases not matched to a gene: 6.

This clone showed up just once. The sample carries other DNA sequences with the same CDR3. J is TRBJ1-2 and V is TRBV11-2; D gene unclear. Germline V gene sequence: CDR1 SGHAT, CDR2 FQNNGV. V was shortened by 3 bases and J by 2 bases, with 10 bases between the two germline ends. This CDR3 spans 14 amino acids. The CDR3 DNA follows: TGTGCCAGCAGCTTTGGAACAGCGAACTATGGCTACACCTTC. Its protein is CASSFGTANYGYTF.

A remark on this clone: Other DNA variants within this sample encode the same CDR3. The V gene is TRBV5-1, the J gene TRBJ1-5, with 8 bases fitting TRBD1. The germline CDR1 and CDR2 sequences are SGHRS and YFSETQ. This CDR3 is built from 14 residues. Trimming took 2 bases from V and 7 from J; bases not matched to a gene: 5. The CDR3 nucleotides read TGCGCCAGCAGCTTAGGACAGGGAGACCAGCCCCAGCATTTT. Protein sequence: CASSLGQGDQPQHF.

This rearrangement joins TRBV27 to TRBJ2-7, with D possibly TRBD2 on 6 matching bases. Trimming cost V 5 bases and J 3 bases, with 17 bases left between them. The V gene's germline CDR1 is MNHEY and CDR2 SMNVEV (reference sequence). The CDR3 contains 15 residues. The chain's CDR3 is CASSPREGTRYEQYF. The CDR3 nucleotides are TGTGCCAGCAGTCCCCGTGAGGGGACTCGCTACGAGCAGTACTTC.

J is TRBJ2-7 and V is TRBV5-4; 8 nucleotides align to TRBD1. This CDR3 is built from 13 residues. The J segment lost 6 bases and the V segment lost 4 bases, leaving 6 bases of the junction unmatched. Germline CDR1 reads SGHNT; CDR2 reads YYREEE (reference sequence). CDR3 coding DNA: TGTGCCAGCAGCCAGGACAGGGTTGGCGAGCAGTACTTC. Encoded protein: CASSQDRVGEQYF.

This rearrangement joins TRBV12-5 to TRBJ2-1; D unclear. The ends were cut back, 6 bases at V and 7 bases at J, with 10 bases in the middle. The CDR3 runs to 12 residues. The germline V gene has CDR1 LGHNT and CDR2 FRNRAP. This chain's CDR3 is CASGRAPNEQFF. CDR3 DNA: TGTGCTAGTGGCCGTGCCCCTAATGAGCAGTTCTTC. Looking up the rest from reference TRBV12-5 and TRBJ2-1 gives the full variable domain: DARVTQTPRHKVTEMGQEVTMRCQPILGHNTVFWYRQTMMQGLELLAYFRNRAPLDDSGMPKDRFSAEMPDATLATLKIQPSEPRDSAVYFCASGRAPNEQFFGPGTRLTVL.

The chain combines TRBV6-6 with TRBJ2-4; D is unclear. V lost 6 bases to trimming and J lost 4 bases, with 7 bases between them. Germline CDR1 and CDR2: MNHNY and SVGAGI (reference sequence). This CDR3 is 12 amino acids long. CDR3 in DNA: TGTGCCAGCAGCGACGTAAAAAACATTCAGTACTTC. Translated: CASSDVKNIQYF.